One and the same sample provided the 24 T cell receptor beta chains below, sequenced in a study of T cell changes during pregnancy in multiple sclerosis. Clones were read by immunoSEQ multiplex PCR, and TCRdb kept only the in-frame ones, dropping some. Of about 75,000 clones in the sample, roughly nine tenths were seen once. Sequenced material: peripheral blood, taken in the first trimester of pregnancy. The receptors were gathered from a female donor in good health, enrolled as a control in a pregnancy study.

The chain links TRBV7-2 to TRBJ2-5; D unclear. The CDR3 contains 16 residues. V dropped 1 base and J dropped 5 bases, with 17 bases sitting between them. CDR1 is SGHTA and CDR2 is FQGNSA in the germline V gene. The CDR3 spells CASSLDGRMHGETQYF. The CDR3 nucleotides read TGTGCCAGCAGCTTAGATGGTAGAATGCACGGGGAGACCCAGTACTTC. Based on the CDR3 plus reference TRBV7-2 and TRBJ2-5, the full variable domain is GAGVSQSPSNKVTEKGKDVELRCDPISGHTALYWYRQSLGQGLEFLIYFQGNSAPDKSGLPSDRFSAERTGGSVSTLTIQRTQQEDSAVYLCASSLDGRMHGETQYFGPGTRLLVL.

The J gene is TRBJ1-1, the V gene TRBV2, with D maybe TRBD1 (5 bases). From germline, CDR1 is SNHLY and CDR2 FYNNEI. Trimming shortened V by 6 bases and J by 0 bases, and 14 bases separated the two germline ends. The CDR3 covers 15 residues. The chain's CDR3 is CASSPNSGVNTEAFF. In DNA, the CDR3 is TGTGCCAGCAGCCCCAACTCGGGGGTGAACACTGAAGCTTTCTTT.

V is TRBV16 and J is TRBJ1-1, with 8 bases aligning to TRBD1. This CDR3 spans 14 amino acids. Germline trimming cut 7 bases from V and 4 bases from J; bases unmatched to any gene: 8. Germline assignment: CDR1 KGHSY and CDR2 FQNENV. CDR3: CASTSRTGRTEAFF. The CDR3 DNA follows: TGTGCCAGCACCTCTCGGACAGGGCGCACTGAAGCTTTCTTT.

Here the CDR3 reads CASTDRGNTIYF. CDR3 nucleotide sequence: TGTGCCAGCACTGACAGGGGAAACACCATATATTTT. The gene calls are TRBV6-5 and TRBJ1-3; tentative D call: TRBD1 (6 bases). The CDR3 covers 12 residues. The V end lost 7 bases, the J end lost 4 bases, and 8 bases lay between the germline ends. Germline V gene lookup returns CDR1 MNHEY and CDR2 SVGAGI.

The V and J genes are TRBV13 and TRBJ1-1; a possible D gene is TRBD1 (5 bases). Germline values: CDR1 PRHDT, CDR2 FYEKMQ (reference sequence). Trimming removed 11 bases at V and 4 bases at J, with 11 bases between. This CDR3 has 11 residues. The CDR3 here is CAGGGATEAFF. CDR3 in DNA: TGTGCCGGGGGAGGGGCCACTGAAGCTTTCTTT.

This chain uses TRBV5-1 with TRBJ1-1, with D possibly TRBD1 on 6 matching bases. The CDR3 contains 15 residues. V was cut by 0 bases and J by 1 base, with 10 bases left in between. Per the germline V gene, CDR1 is SGHRS and CDR2 is YFSETQ. The CDR3 nucleotides are TGCGCCAGCAGCTTGGAGACAGGAGCGAACACTGAAGCTTTCTTT. It yields the protein CASSLETGANTEAFF.

This chain connects TRBV15 to TRBJ1-1; D not resolved. Trimming took 0 bases from V and 3 from J, leaving 11 bases between them. Germline V gene lookup returns CDR1 LNHNV and CDR2 YYDKDF (reference sequence). This CDR3 has 15 residues. The CDR3 region has the DNA TGTGCCACCAGCAGAGATACGGGGTCGGACACTGAAGCTTTCTTT. It specifies CATSRDTGSDTEAFF. The full variable domain, with the rest looked up from reference TRBV15 and TRBJ1-1, is DAMVIQNPRYQVTQFGKPVTLSCSQTLNHNVMYWYQQKSSQAPKLLFHYYDKDFNNEADTPDNFQSRRPNTSFCFLDIRSPGLGDTAMYLCATSRDTGSDTEAFFGQGTRLTVV.

The chain has TRBV5-6 and TRBJ1-2; no definite D call. Germline V lookup: CDR1 SGHDT, CDR2 YYEEEE. The CDR3 has 14 amino acids. V lost 4 bases to trimming and J lost 7 bases, with 17 bases between them. The CDR3 region is CASSLLTAEGGYTF. DNA for the CDR3: TGTGCCAGCAGCCTCCTGACCGCGGAGGGTGGCTACACCTTC.

The chain carries TRBV6-5 and TRBJ1-2, with a weak D call TRBD1 (6 bases). Trimming removed 2 bases from V and 3 bases from J, with 16 bases in between. The CDR3 has 16 amino acids. CDR1 and CDR2 (germline): MNHEY, SVGAGI. This CDR3 reads CASSYGPGVGYYGYTF. The DNA of the CDR3 is TGTGCCAGCAGTTACGGACCAGGGGTCGGGTACTATGGCTACACCTTC.

This chain joins TRBV4-1 and TRBJ1-4; the D gene is possibly TRBD1 (6 bases). The germline gives CDR1 MGHRA, CDR2 YSYEKL. V lost 4 bases, J lost 7 bases, and 16 bases lay in between. CDR3 length equals 15 residues. For the CDR3, the DNA is TGCGCCAGCAGCCCTACAGGGTATTTGAGTGAAAAACTGTTTTTT. Protein product: CASSPTGYLSEKLFF.

This sequence joins TRBV7-9 and TRBJ2-7; 8 nucleotides agree with TRBD1. V lost 9 bases, J lost 3 bases, and 22 bases stayed unmatched. CDR1 is SEHNR and CDR2 is FQNEAQ in the germline V gene (reference sequence). CDR3 length: 18 amino acids. The CDR3 sequence: CASQDGTGQGDSYYEQYF. The CDR3 nucleotides read TGTGCCAGTCAGGATGGGACCGGACAGGGAGATTCCTACTACGAGCAGTACTTC.

The chain is built from TRBV19 and TRBJ1-1; no reliable D call. The CDR3 has 12 amino acids. Trimming cost V 6 bases and J 1 base, with 6 bases left between them. Germline CDR1 is LNHDA and CDR2 is SQIVND (reference sequence). CDR3 in amino acids: CASRQPNTEAFF. The DNA of the CDR3 is TGTGCCAGTAGACAGCCGAACACTGAAGCTTTCTTT.

The chain couples TRBV18 to TRBJ2-7, with 9 bases that match TRBD2. The CDR3 extends over 13 amino acids. The J segment lost 6 bases and the V segment lost 3 bases, leaving 3 bases of the junction unmatched. Germline V CDR1 and CDR2: KGHSH, LQKENI. The CDR3, as DNA: TGTGCCAGCTCACCGGGCGGGAGGGGCGAGCAGTACTTC. Its translation is CASSPGGRGEQYF.

The V and J genes are TRBV5-4 and TRBJ2-3; 9 bases line up with TRBD1. The J segment lost 4 bases and the V segment lost 0 bases, leaving 3 bases of the junction unmatched. The CDR3 is 15 amino acids. Per the germline V gene, CDR1 is SGHNT and CDR2 is YYREEE (reference sequence). The CDR3 loop reads CASSLVGQGADTQYF. The DNA for the CDR3 is TGTGCCAGCAGCTTGGTGGGACAGGGTGCAGATACGCAGTATTTT.

V gene TRBV7-2 combines with J gene TRBJ1-4, with a possible D match to TRBD1 (6 bases). The CDR3 covers 15 residues. The V end was cut by 0 bases, the J end by 12 bases, with 17 bases between. Germline assignment: CDR1 SGHTA and CDR2 FQGNSA. CDR3 sequence reads: CASSLAGTLISQLFF. The CDR3 nucleotides are TGTGCCAGCAGCTTAGCCGGGACACTTATTTCGCAACTGTTTTTT.

The chain couples TRBV5-4 to TRBJ2-3; 9 bases align to TRBD2. Germline CDR1 SGHNT, CDR2 YYREEE (reference sequence). The V gene end was trimmed by 1 base and the J gene end by 1 base; junction bases not matched to a gene: 4. CDR3 size: 16 residues. The chain's CDR3 is CASSLRASGGTDTQYF. CDR3 DNA: TGTGCCAGCAGCTTGCGGGCTAGCGGGGGCACAGATACGCAGTATTTT.

The rearrangement uses TRBV9 and TRBJ1-1; possible D gene TRBD1, 5 bases. CDR3 length equals 11 residues. Germline-derived CDR1 and CDR2 are SGDLS and YYNGEE. Trimming cost V 4 bases and J 7 bases, with 8 bases left between them. The CDR3 coding sequence is TGTGCCAGCAGCTTCGACAGTGAAGCTTTCTTT. Translated: CASSFDSEAFF.

In its sample, this clone was seen once. The rearrangement uses TRBV4-2 and TRBJ1-6; the D gene is possibly TRBD1 (6 bases). This CDR3 region has 18 residues. Germline assignment: CDR1 LGHNA and CDR2 YNFKEQ. The V end lost 0 bases, the J end lost 1 base, and 13 bases lay between the germline ends. DNA for the CDR3: TGTGCCAGCAGCCAAGAATCATACAGGGATTCCTATAATTCACCCCTCCACTTT. Residues: CASSQESYRDSYNSPLHF.

The gene calls are TRBV10-2 and TRBJ2-5, with TRBD2 matching 10 bases. The V and J ends lost 6 bases and 4 bases, in that order; junction bases with no gene match: 11. The CDR3 loop spans 16 amino acids. CDR1 is WSHSY and CDR2 is SAAADI in the germline V gene. The CDR3 nucleotides read TGCGCCAGCAGCCACCCCAGCGGGGGGGCCCGAGAGACCCAGTACTTC. It codes for CASSHPSGGARETQYF.

This clone is a singleton in its sample. This chain uses TRBV19 with TRBJ2-5; 8 bases line up with TRBD1. CDR1 is LNHDA and CDR2 is SQIVND in the germline V gene (reference sequence). V lost 7 bases and J lost 5; bases outside the gene matches: 6. CDR3 length equals 13 residues. CDR3 sequence: CASNSGGAETQYF. CDR3 DNA: TGTGCCAGTAACTCAGGGGGCGCGGAGACCCAGTACTTC.

The genes are TRBV5-1 and TRBJ2-3; tentatively, D is TRBD1 (6 bases). Between the trimmed V and J ends, which lost 1 base and 6 bases, there was a span of 12 bases. Per germline, CDR1 SGHRS and CDR2 YFSETQ. This CDR3 is built from 14 residues. The CDR3 nucleotides are TGCGCCAGCAGCTTGACAGGGATTCGGGATACGCAGTATTTT. This encodes CASSLTGIRDTQYF.

The chain has TRBV7-2 and TRBJ2-1, with 13 bases fitting TRBD2. The CDR3 spans 19 residues. Trimming cost V 5 bases and J 0 bases; bases outside gene matches: 10. Germline-derived CDR1 and CDR2 are SGHTA and FQGNSA. The CDR3 sequence: CASSGRGLAGTSSYNEQFF. CDR3 sequence (DNA): TGTGCCAGCAGCGGGCGGGGACTAGCGGGGACTAGCTCCTACAATGAGCAGTTCTTC.

V is TRBV7-2 and J is TRBJ2-3, with 8 bases matching TRBD1. The V gene's germline CDR1 is SGHTA and CDR2 FQGNSA. With V trimmed by 4 bases and J by 1 base, 4 bases remained unmatched. The CDR3 runs to 15 residues. Here the CDR3 reads CASSSTDRGTDTQYF. Here the CDR3 DNA reads TGTGCCAGCAGCTCCACGGACAGGGGCACAGATACGCAGTATTTT.

The chain combines TRBV29-1 with TRBJ1-2; D may be TRBD1 (5 bases). This CDR3 is 14 amino acids long. The V end was cut by 7 bases, the J end by 5 bases, with 20 bases between. Germline V gene sequence: CDR1 SQVTM, CDR2 ANQGSEA. CDR3 region: CSANRRERKYGYTF. DNA for the CDR3: TGCAGCGCAAACAGGAGGGAGCGGAAGTATGGCTACACCTTC.